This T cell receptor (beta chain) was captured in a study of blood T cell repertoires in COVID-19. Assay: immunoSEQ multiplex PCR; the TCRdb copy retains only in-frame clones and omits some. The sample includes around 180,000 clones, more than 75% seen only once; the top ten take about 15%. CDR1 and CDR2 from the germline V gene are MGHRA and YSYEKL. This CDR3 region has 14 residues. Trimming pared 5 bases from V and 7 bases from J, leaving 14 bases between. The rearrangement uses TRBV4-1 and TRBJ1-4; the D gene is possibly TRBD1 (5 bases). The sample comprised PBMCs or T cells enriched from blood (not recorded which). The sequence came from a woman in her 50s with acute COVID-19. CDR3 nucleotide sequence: TGCGCCAGCAGCTTGGGAGTCGGGGGTGAAAAACTGTTTTTT. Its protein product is CASSLGVGGEKLFF.